Listed below are T cell receptor beta chains from one sample, sequenced in a study of T cells in Graves' hyperthyroidism and ophthalmopathy. TCRdb recomputed calls from the multiplex PCR reads with MiXCR, one row per CDR3 protein. Counted here are some 600,000 distinct CDR3 sequences, about 14% occurring once; the ten biggest clones make up 5% to 7%. The specimen was blood. These receptors all come from a woman in her twenties or thirties with Graves' hyperthyroidism that later progressed to Graves' ophthalmopathy. Both conserved end residues are part of each CDR3. The D gene is left open where the match is weak. Clone size is shown for a subset of rows, as once, few, many or a class of expanded clone.

size: many
J: TRBJ2-5
D: TRBD2
V: TRBV11-2
DNA: TGTGCCAGCAGCTTCCAGGCCACTAGCGGCCAAGAGACCCAGTACTTC
CDR3: CASSFQATSGQETQYF

size: many
J: TRBJ1-2
D: -
V: TRBV20-1
DNA: TGCAGTGCTAGGGGAGGGTCAAACTATGGCTACACCTTC
CDR3: CSARGGSNYGYTF

size: many
J: TRBJ2-1
D: TRBD2
V: TRBV9
DNA: TGTGCCAGCAGCCCGCCGGGACTAGGGGTGGGTGAGCAGTTCTTC
CDR3: CASSPPGLGVGEQFF

size: many
J: TRBJ2-2
D: TRBD2
V: TRBV28
DNA: TGTGCCAGCGGAGGGCTAGCGGGAGGGCCGGGAACCGGGGAGCTGTTTTTT
CDR3: CASGGLAGGPGTGELFF

size: many
J: TRBJ2-7
D: -
V: TRBV2
DNA: TGTGCCAGCAGTGAAAGGAGCGAGCAGTACTTC
CDR3: CASSERSEQYF

size: many
J: TRBJ2-1
D: TRBD2
V: TRBV29-1
DNA: TGCAGCGTTAAAGCGGGAGGAGGTAACAATGAGCAGTTCTTC
CDR3: CSVKAGGGNNEQFF

size: -
J: TRBJ2-7
D: -
V: TRBV19
DNA: TGTGCCGTAAGGGACCAAAACTACGAGCAGTACTTC
CDR3: CAVRDQNYEQYF

size: many
J: TRBJ1-4
D: -
V: TRBV27
DNA: TGTGCCAGCAGTTTCCTTCCAGTTGATGAAAAACTGTTTTTT
CDR3: CASSFLPVDEKLFF

size: -
J: TRBJ2-7
D: -
V: TRBV19
DNA: TGTGCCAGTAGTACCTCCCCCGGGGTCGGGGAGCAGTACTTC
CDR3: CASSTSPGVGEQYF

size: many
J: TRBJ2-7
D: TRBD2
V: TRBV7-9
DNA: TGTGCCAGCAGCTTAGGGGCTAGCGGCTCCTACGAGCAGTACTTC
CDR3: CASSLGASGSYEQYF

size: -
J: TRBJ2-3
D: -
V: TRBV7-2
DNA: TGTGCCAGCAGCTTAGTTCTGAGCGGGTGGGGCACAGATACGCAGTATTTT
CDR3: CASSLVLSGWGTDTQYF

size: few
J: TRBJ2-3
D: -
V: TRBV6-1
DNA: TGTGCCAGCAGTGAAGGTCCTTGGGGGTATTTT
CDR3: CASSEGPWGYF

size: many
J: TRBJ1-1
D: -
V: TRBV12-3/TRBV12-4
DNA: TGTGCCAGCAGTTTAGCGCTAAGTTGGGACACTGAAGCTTTCTTT
CDR3: CASSLALSWDTEAFF

size: many
J: TRBJ1-1
D: -
V: TRBV6-1
DNA: TGTGCCAGCAGTGAGACGGGGGCGACTGAAGCTTTCTTT
CDR3: CASSETGATEAFF

size: many
J: TRBJ1-1
D: -
V: TRBV7-9
DNA: TGTGCCAGCAGCTTAAGGGGTCGAGGGGATTCTGAAGCTTTCTTT
CDR3: CASSLRGRGDSEAFF

size: many
J: TRBJ2-4
D: -
V: TRBV28
DNA: TGTGCCAGCGGTATGGCGAGTTTTATAGCCAAAAACATTCAGTACTTC
CDR3: CASGMASFIAKNIQYF

size: many
J: TRBJ2-7
D: TRBD1
V: TRBV27
DNA: TGTGCCAGCAGTTTAACCCGGACAGGGCTGGTGGAGTACTTC
CDR3: CASSLTRTGLVEYF

size: many
J: TRBJ2-1
D: TRBD2
V: TRBV19
DNA: TGTGCCAGTAGTATGGTCCTCTCTAGCGGGAGACCCCACAATGAGCAGTTCTTC
CDR3: CASSMVLSSGRPHNEQFF

size: -
J: TRBJ2-7
D: -
V: TRBV29-1
DNA: TGCAGCGACACTTGCTCTATCCGGGACTACGAGCAGTACTTC
CDR3: CSDTCSIRDYEQYF

size: many
J: TRBJ1-1
D: -
V: TRBV4-1
DNA: TGCGCCAGCAGCCAACCCCTAGAATACAGGGTGAACACTGAAGCTTTCTTT
CDR3: CASSQPLEYRVNTEAFF

size: -
J: TRBJ2-7
D: -
V: TRBV20-1
DNA: TGCAGTGGGTCCGCGGATAAACTACAGCAGTACTTC
CDR3: CSGSADKLQQYF

size: many
J: TRBJ2-1
D: -
V: TRBV7-3
DNA: TGTGCCAGCAGCTTAGGGAGAGATAGCAATGAGCAGTTCTTC
CDR3: CASSLGRDSNEQFF

size: many
J: TRBJ2-5
D: -
V: TRBV29-1
DNA: TGCAGCGGGGAAGGGGGGGCCCAAGATCAGGAGACCCAGTACTTC
CDR3: CSGEGGAQDQETQYF

size: few
J: TRBJ1-4
D: -
V: TRBV6-1
DNA: TGTGCCAGCAGTGAAATGGGCACCGCAGCCACCAAACTGTTTTTT
CDR3: CASSEMGTAATKLFF

size: few
J: TRBJ2-7
D: -
V: TRBV13
DNA: TGTGCCAGCAGCTTAGGGCTCTCGGTCTTTGAGCAGTACTTC
CDR3: CASSLGLSVFEQYF

size: many
J: TRBJ2-3
D: -
V: TRBV27
DNA: TGTGCCAGCAGTTTATGGGGGGCCCGCGTAGATACGCAGTATTTT
CDR3: CASSLWGARVDTQYF

size: few
J: TRBJ2-7
D: -
V: TRBV6-1
DNA: TGTGCCAGCAGTCCACCGCGCCGACAGAAGTACTTC
CDR3: CASSPPRRQKYF

size: -
J: TRBJ2-4
D: -
V: TRBV6-1
DNA: TGTGCCAGCAGTGAAGGGCCAGCGGTTAAAAACATTCAGTACTTC
CDR3: CASSEGPAVKNIQYF

size: -
J: TRBJ2-3
D: -
V: TRBV20-1
DNA: TGCAGTGCTGGTGAAAAGGCGATCACAGATACGCAGTATTTT
CDR3: CSAGEKAITDTQYF

size: -
J: TRBJ2-1
D: TRBD2
V: TRBV20-1
DNA: TGCAGTGCTACAAGGCCGGGACTAGCGGTCAATGAGCAGTTCTTC
CDR3: CSATRPGLAVNEQFF

size: few
J: TRBJ2-7
D: TRBD2
V: TRBV7-8
DNA: TGTGCCAGCAGCCCTAGCGGGACCTCCTACGAGCAGTACTTC
CDR3: CASSPSGTSYEQYF

size: many
J: TRBJ2-3
D: -
V: TRBV2
DNA: TGTGCCAGCAGTGATCCCCGGGACTCAAACACAGATACGCAGTATTTT
CDR3: CASSDPRDSNTDTQYF

size: -
J: TRBJ1-1
D: -
V: TRBV14
DNA: TGTGCCAGCAGCCCGAGGGGGGGCTCGGACACTGAAGCTTTCTTT
CDR3: CASSPRGGSDTEAFF

size: -
J: TRBJ2-7
D: -
V: TRBV19
DNA: TGTGCCACCCAGGCGGGGACGGCTGTGGGAGGGCAGTACTTC
CDR3: CATQAGTAVGGQYF

size: -
J: TRBJ1-1
D: -
V: TRBV7-9
DNA: TGTGCCAGCAGCTTAATAGAGGGCAAGATCACTGAAGCTTTCTTT
CDR3: CASSLIEGKITEAFF

size: many
J: TRBJ2-1
D: -
V: TRBV12-3/TRBV12-4
DNA: TGTGCCAGCAGGGAAGCTCTAGCAACGGGTGAGCAGTTCTTC
CDR3: CASREALATGEQFF

size: many
J: TRBJ2-5
D: -
V: TRBV19
DNA: TGTGCCAGTAGTATTCTCTCGGGGGAAGAAGCGACCCAGTACTTC
CDR3: CASSILSGEEATQYF

size: many
J: TRBJ1-6
D: TRBD1
V: TRBV19
DNA: TGTGCCAGTAGTATCCAGGGGGCCTCCTATAATTCACCCCTCCACTTT
CDR3: CASSIQGASYNSPLHF

size: -
J: TRBJ2-4
D: -
V: TRBV28
DNA: TGTGCCAGCAGTTTACAGAGAGACAACGCCAAAAACATTCAGTACTTC
CDR3: CASSLQRDNAKNIQYF

size: -
J: TRBJ1-1
D: -
V: TRBV20-1
DNA: TGCAGTGCTAAGGGGGTTTCGAACACTGAAGCTTTCTTT
CDR3: CSAKGVSNTEAFF

size: few
J: TRBJ1-5
D: -
V: TRBV28
DNA: TGTGCCAGCAGTTCGCCTCAGGGTGGGGTTCAGCCCCAGCATTTT
CDR3: CASSSPQGGVQPQHF

size: many
J: TRBJ2-3
D: -
V: TRBV27
DNA: TGTGCCAGCAGTTTACTTGCAGGGGTTAGCACAGATACGCAGTATTTT
CDR3: CASSLLAGVSTDTQYF